Below, 11 T cell receptor beta chains from the same sample are listed, as sequenced in a study of Graves' ophthalmopathy and Graves' hyperthyroidism. TCR beta CDR3 amplification used RNA transcripts. An opening RT-PCR round employed HTBI primers and preceded a second-round multiplex PCR. TCRdb passed the multiplex PCR reads through MiXCR, listing each CDR3 protein once. The repertoire includes roughly 420,000 distinct CDR3 sequences, 21% of them detected once, and roughly 3.2% sits in the top ten. Sequencing used peripheral blood. The receptors were sampled from a woman under 30 with stable Graves' hyperthyroidism.

This clonotype was counted many times. The chain uses TRBV5-1 and TRBJ2-7, with 7 bases lining up with TRBD1. This CDR3 contains 15 residues. J lost 5 bases, V lost 1 base, and 9 bases had no gene match. Germline CDR1 SGHRS, CDR2 YFSETQ. The CDR3 reads CASSLTDRVQDEQYF. As DNA, the CDR3 is TGCGCCAGCAGCTTGACCGACAGGGTTCAAGACGAGCAGTACTTC.

The V gene is TRBV6-1, the J gene TRBJ1-6; D is undetermined. This CDR3 region has 14 residues. V shed 6 bases and J shed 4 bases, with 10 bases lying between them. Germline lookup yields CDR1 MNHNS and CDR2 SASEGT. CDR3 sequence (DNA): TGTGCCAGCAGGAACTCCGGGTATAATTCACCCCTCCACTTT. This encodes CASRNSGYNSPLHF.

V usage is TRBV15 and J usage is TRBJ1-1; 9 bases are a match to TRBD1. The CDR3 covers 15 residues. CDR1 and CDR2 from the germline V gene are LNHNV and YYDKDF (reference sequence). The trim removed 3 bases at V and 6 bases at J, leaving 8 bases unmatched. The CDR3 region has the DNA TGTGCCACCAGCAGTGATCGGACAGGGGTGGCTGAAGCTTTCTTT. Protein sequence: CATSSDRTGVAEAFF. Full variable domain (rest looked up from reference TRBV15 and TRBJ1-1): DAMVIQNPRYQVTQFGKPVTLSCSQTLNHNVMYWYQQKSSQAPKLLFHYYDKDFNNEADTPDNFQSRRPNTSFCFLDIRSPGLGDTAMYLCATSSDRTGVAEAFFGQGTRLTVV.

This sequence joins TRBV4-1 and TRBJ2-7, with 8 bases fitting TRBD1. Germline V gene data show CDR1 as MGHRA and CDR2 as YSYEKL. V lost 4 bases to trimming and J lost 4 bases; unmatched junction nucleotides: 9. This CDR3 is built from 15 residues. In nucleotides, the CDR3 is TGCGCCAGCAGCCTTCTCAGGGGGCGGTGGTACGAGCAGTACTTC. It is translated as CASSLLRGRWYEQYF.

This clonotype was counted ten times or more. The rearrangement joins TRBV20-1 to TRBJ1-5; D possibly corresponds to TRBD1 (5 bases). CDR3 length: 14 amino acids. The V end was cut by 2 bases, the J end by 1 base, with 9 bases between. CDR1 is DFQATT, CDR2 SNEGSKA, per germline (reference sequence). CDR3 nucleotide sequence: TGCAGTGCTAGACAGGGAAGGAGCAATCAGCCCCAGCATTTT. Amino acid sequence: CSARQGRSNQPQHF.

CDR3 amino acids: CASSPISTGAYEQYF. The CDR3 nucleotides read TGCGCCAGCAGCCCTATCTCGACAGGGGCCTACGAGCAGTACTTC. The chain carries TRBV5-1 and TRBJ2-7; 8 positions match TRBD1. This CDR3 is 15 amino acids long. Germline V CDR1 and CDR2: SGHRS, YFSETQ. The trim removed 4 bases at V and 2 bases at J, leaving 8 bases unmatched.

At least ten counts were recorded for this clonotype. The rearrangement links TRBV4-3 to TRBJ2-7; TRBD1 agrees at 9 bases. The junction had 3 bases not matched to a gene; V was cut back by 4 bases and J by 5 bases. Germline V gene sequence: CDR1 LGHNA, CDR2 YSLEER. The CDR3 runs 13 residues. The CDR3 coding sequence is TGCGCCAGCAGCCGGGACAGGGCCAACGAGCAGTACTTC. This codes for CASSRDRANEQYF.

In its sample, this clonotype was seen a few times. The rearrangement uses TRBV5-6 and TRBJ2-5; 8 bases are a match to TRBD1. J was trimmed by 4 bases and V by 3 bases; bases with no gene match: 2. Germline V gene lookup returns CDR1 SGHDT and CDR2 YYEEEE. The CDR3 is 13 amino acids. The CDR3 is CASSWQGAETQYF. The CDR3 DNA follows: TGTGCCAGCAGCTGGCAGGGGGCAGAGACCCAGTACTTC.

This clonotype appeared many times. CDR3 loop: CASSSILAPYEQYF. The CDR3 coding sequence is TGTGCCAGCAGCTCGATTCTTGCTCCCTACGAGCAGTACTTC. This chain uses TRBV7-2 with TRBJ2-7; D gene ambiguous. CDR3 size: 14 residues. The V end lost 4 bases, the J end lost 2 bases, and 12 bases lay between the germline ends. Germline V gene data show CDR1 as SGHTA and CDR2 as FQGNSA.

This clonotype was observed at least ten times. Here the CDR3 reads CSAKQGTIEPQHF. CDR3 in DNA: TGCAGTGCTAAACAGGGGACGATCGAGCCCCAGCATTTT. The rearrangement links TRBV20-1 to TRBJ1-5, with TRBD1 identical over 7 bases. J lost 8 bases, V lost 4 bases, and 8 bases had no gene match. Germline V gene lookup returns CDR1 DFQATT and CDR2 SNEGSKA (reference sequence). The length of the CDR3 is 13 residues.

A word on this clonotype: A much larger clone differs from this one at a single base, so this may be a read error. The genes are TRBV18 and TRBJ1-1; TRBD1 agrees at 9 bases. In germline, CDR1 is KGHSH, CDR2 LQKENI. This CDR3 is built from 15 residues. CDR3 region: CVSSPTGGPSTEAFF. In nucleotides, the CDR3 is TGTGTCAGCTCACCTACAGGGGGCCCAAGCACTGAAGCTTTCTTT. Full variable domain (missing parts from reference TRBV18 and TRBJ1-1): NAGVMQNPRHLVRRRGQEARLRCSPMKGHSHVYWYRQLPEEGLKFMVYLQKENIIDESGMPKERFSAEFPKEGPSILRIQQVVRGDSAAYFCVSSPTGGPSTEAFFGQGTRLTVV.